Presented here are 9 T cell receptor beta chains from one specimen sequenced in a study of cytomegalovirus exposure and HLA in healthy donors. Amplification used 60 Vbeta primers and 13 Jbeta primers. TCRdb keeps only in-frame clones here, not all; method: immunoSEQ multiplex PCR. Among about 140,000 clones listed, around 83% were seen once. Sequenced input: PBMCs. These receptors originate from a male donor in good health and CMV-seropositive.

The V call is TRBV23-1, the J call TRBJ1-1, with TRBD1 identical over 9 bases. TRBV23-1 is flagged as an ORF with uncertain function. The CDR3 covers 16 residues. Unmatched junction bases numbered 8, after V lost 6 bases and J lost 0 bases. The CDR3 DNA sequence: TGCGCCAGCAGCTGGCGAAGGGACAGGGTGAACACTGAAGCTTTCTTT. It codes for CASSWRRDRVNTEAFF.

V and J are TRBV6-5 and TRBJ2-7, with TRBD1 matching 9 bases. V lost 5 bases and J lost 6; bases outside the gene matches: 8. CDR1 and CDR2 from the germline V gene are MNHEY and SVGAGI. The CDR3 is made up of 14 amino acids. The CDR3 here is CASSTGQGIGEQYF. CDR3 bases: TGTGCCAGCAGTACCGGACAGGGGATTGGCGAGCAGTACTTC.

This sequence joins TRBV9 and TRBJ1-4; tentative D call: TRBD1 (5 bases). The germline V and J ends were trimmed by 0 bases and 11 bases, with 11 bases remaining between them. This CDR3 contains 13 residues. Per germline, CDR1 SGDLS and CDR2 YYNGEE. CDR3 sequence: CASSVVSGEKLFF. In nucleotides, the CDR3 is TGTGCCAGCAGCGTAGTTTCGGGGGAGAAACTGTTTTTT.

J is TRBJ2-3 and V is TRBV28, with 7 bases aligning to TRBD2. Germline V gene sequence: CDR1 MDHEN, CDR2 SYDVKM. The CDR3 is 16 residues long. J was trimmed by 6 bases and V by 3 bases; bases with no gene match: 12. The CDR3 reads CASSLVGAGVADTQYF. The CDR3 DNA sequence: TGTGCCAGCAGTTTGGTTGGGGCGGGAGTTGCCGATACGCAGTATTTT.

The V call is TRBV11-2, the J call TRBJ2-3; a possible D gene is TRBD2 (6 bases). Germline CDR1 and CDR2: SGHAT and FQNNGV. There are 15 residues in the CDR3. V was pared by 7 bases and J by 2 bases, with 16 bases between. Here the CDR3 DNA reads TGTGCCAGCAACAATCAGGGACTTAACACAGATACGCAGTATTTT. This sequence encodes CASNNQGLNTDTQYF.

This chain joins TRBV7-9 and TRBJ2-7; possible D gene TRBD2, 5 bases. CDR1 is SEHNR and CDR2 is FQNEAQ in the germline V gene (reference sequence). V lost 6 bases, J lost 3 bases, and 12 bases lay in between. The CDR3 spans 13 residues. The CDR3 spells CASRMDSHYEQYF. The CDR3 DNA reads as TGTGCCAGCAGAATGGACTCCCACTACGAGCAGTACTTC. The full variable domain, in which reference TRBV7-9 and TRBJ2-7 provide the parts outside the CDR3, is DTGVSQNPRHKITKRGQNVTFRCDPISEHNRLYWYRQTLGQGPEFLTYFQNEAQLEKSRLLSDRFSAERPKGSFSTLEIQRTEQGDSAMYLCASRMDSHYEQYFGPGTRLTVT.

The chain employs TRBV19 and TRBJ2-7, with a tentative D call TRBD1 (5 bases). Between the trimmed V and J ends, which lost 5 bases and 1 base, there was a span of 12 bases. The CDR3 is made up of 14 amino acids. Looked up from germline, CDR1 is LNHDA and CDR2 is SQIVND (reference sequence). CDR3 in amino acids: CASSGAAGSYEQYF. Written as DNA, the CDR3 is TGTGCCAGTAGTGGGGCGGCTGGTTCCTACGAGCAGTACTTC.

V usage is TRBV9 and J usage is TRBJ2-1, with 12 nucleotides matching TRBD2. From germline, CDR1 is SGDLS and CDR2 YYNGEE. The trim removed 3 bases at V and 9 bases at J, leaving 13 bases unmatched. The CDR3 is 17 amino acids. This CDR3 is CASSAPLAGGRRIEQFF. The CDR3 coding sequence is TGTGCCAGCAGCGCCCCACTAGCGGGAGGCCGAAGGATTGAGCAGTTCTTC.

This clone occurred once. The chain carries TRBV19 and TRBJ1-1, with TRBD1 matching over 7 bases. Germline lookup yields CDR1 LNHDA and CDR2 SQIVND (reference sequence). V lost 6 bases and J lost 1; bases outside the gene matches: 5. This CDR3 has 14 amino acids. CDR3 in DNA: TGTGCCAGTAGCAGGGGACAGACGAACACTGAAGCTTTCTTT. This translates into CASSRGQTNTEAFF.